This T cell receptor beta chain was sequenced in a study of shared clonotypes between healthy human individuals. Study information: Each donor's CD8 memory used one plate, CD8 naive two, each CD4 subset three. Findings of the study overall: Sampling included only blood; tissue repertoires likely differ. In general, naive subsets displayed greater estimated richness than memory subsets did.

For this clone: Its antigen remains unknown.

V was clipped by 5 bases and J by 3 bases; unmatched bases: 7. This CDR3 spans 15 amino acids. CDR1 SGHTA and CDR2 FQGNSA come from the germline V gene. Only in-frame clones appear in the TCRdb table, and some are missing; sequencing was by immunoSEQ multiplex PCR. The repertoire holds some 2.3 million clones, with roughly 93% as singletons. The sequence derives from a young man in good health. Some clones in this sample may be carry-over from other donors' samples. The rearrangement uses TRBV7-2 and TRBJ1-5, with TRBD1 matching over 7 bases. Sequencing used naive CD4+ T cells from PBMCs. Subset indicated: CD45RA+ positively selected. DNA of the CDR3: TGTGCCAGCAGCCCCACCAGGGGGACCAATCAGCCCCAGCATTTT. Translated, it gives CASSPTRGTNQPQHF.